This T cell receptor beta chain was retrieved from a study of blood T cell repertoires in COVID-19. Original processing methods: Counts of nucleated cells, estimated from reference gene primer amplification, were obtained. Profiling relied on immunoSEQ multiplex PCR, and the TCRdb table lists in-frame clones only, not all of them. V, J and clone size derive from that table, while D and trimming were established from the DNA sequence. The sample consists of about 240,000 clones, approximately 78% of them appearing once. The CDR3 runs to 14 residues. Germline-derived CDR1 and CDR2 are SGHRS and YFSETQ. The germline V and J ends were trimmed by 4 bases and 3 bases, with 12 bases remaining between them. This clone was detected only once.

The sample consisted of peripheral blood. This receptor was obtained from an older woman with active or convalescent COVID-19. The chain has TRBV5-1 and TRBJ2-3; D perhaps matches TRBD2 (5 bases). CDR3 sequence reads: CASSDGERTDTQYF. DNA for the CDR3: TGCGCCAGCAGCGACGGGGAGAGGACAGATACGCAGTATTTT.